What follows are 27 T cell receptor beta chains derived from one specimen sequenced in a study of T cell changes during pregnancy in multiple sclerosis. Sequencing used immunoSEQ multiplex PCR; TCRdb keeps in-frame clones, though not all of them. Here the sample spans 80,000 to 95,000 clones, roughly 95% being singletons. This material consisted of peripheral blood, taken in the third trimester of pregnancy. Receptors were obtained from a female donor in good health, enrolled as a control in a pregnancy study.

This clone is a singleton in its sample. The chain has TRBV4-2 and TRBJ2-3; 13 bases are shared with TRBD2. Losses at the gene ends were 0 bases for V and 3 bases for J; bases not matched to a gene: 12. The length of the CDR3 is 20 residues. In germline, CDR1 is LGHNA, CDR2 YNFKEQ. Here the CDR3 reads CASSQDGGTSGVFRTDTQYF. The CDR3 bases are TGTGCCAGCAGCCAAGATGGTGGGACTAGCGGGGTATTTCGGACAGATACGCAGTATTTT.

This clone was picked up one time. The rearrangement uses TRBV28 and TRBJ1-5; no definite D call. There are 15 residues in the CDR3. Germline V gene lookup returns CDR1 MDHEN and CDR2 SYDVKM. V was cut by 6 bases and J by 0 bases, with 12 bases left in between. Written as DNA, the CDR3 is TGTGCCAGCAGCCGCAGACGGGATAGCAATCAGCCCCAGCATTTT. Its translation is CASSRRRDSNQPQHF.

The rearrangement joins TRBV6-1 to TRBJ2-7; D call uncertain. The CDR3 runs to 11 residues. Germline CDR1 and CDR2: MNHNS and SASEGT. V gave up 11 bases and J gave up 0 bases, with 8 bases separating them. The CDR3 bases are TGTGCCGCGCAGGCCTCCTACGAGCAGTACTTC. Translated, it gives CAAQASYEQYF.

The genes are TRBV20-1 and TRBJ2-7, with D possibly matching TRBD2 (5 bases). V dropped 6 bases and J dropped 3 bases, with 9 bases sitting between them. The CDR3 length is 11 residues. The germline V gene encodes CDR1 DFQATT and CDR2 SNEGSKA (reference sequence). The CDR3 DNA reads as TGCAGTGCAGACCGGGGCTACGAGCAGTACTTC. Its protein product is CSADRGYEQYF.

The V and J genes are TRBV7-2 and TRBJ2-1; 12 bases map to TRBD2. The CDR3 totals 15 residues. CDR1 is SGHTA, CDR2 FQGNSA, per germline. Trimming removed 5 bases from V and 6 bases from J; junction bases left unmatched: 5. In nucleotides, the CDR3 is TGTGCCAGCAGCCCTAGACTAGCGGGAGCCAATGAGCAGTTCTTC. It translates to CASSPRLAGANEQFF.

The rearrangement links TRBV7-6 to TRBJ1-5; 8 nucleotides agree with TRBD1. This CDR3 has 14 residues. Germline-derived CDR1 and CDR2 are SGHVS and FNYEAQ. V was pared by 4 bases and J by 7 bases, with 6 bases of the junction left unmatched. The CDR3 spells CASSSGQGGQPQHF. Written as DNA, the CDR3 is TGTGCCAGCAGCTCAGGACAGGGCGGACAGCCCCAGCATTTT.

This chain connects TRBV5-4 to TRBJ2-2, with 7 bases lining up with TRBD1. CDR1 and CDR2 (germline): SGHNT, YYREEE (reference sequence). The V gene end was trimmed by 3 bases and the J gene end by 2 bases; junction bases not matched to a gene: 4. The CDR3 totals 15 residues. DNA of the CDR3: TGTGCCAGCAGCTCGGGACAGCGAAACACCGGGGAGCTGTTTTTT. Translating gives CASSSGQRNTGELFF.

This sequence joins TRBV27 and TRBJ2-2, with a possible D match to TRBD2 (7 bases). Trimming shortened V by 9 bases and J by 3 bases, and 20 bases separated the two germline ends. CDR1 and CDR2 (germline): MNHEY, SMNVEV (reference sequence). This CDR3 comprises 16 residues. The CDR3 reads CASGGGGKGYTGELFF. As DNA, the CDR3 is TGTGCCAGTGGCGGGGGCGGGAAGGGGTACACCGGGGAGCTGTTTTTT.

This chain links TRBV19 with TRBJ2-2; 8 bases match TRBD1. Germline V gene sequence: CDR1 LNHDA, CDR2 SQIVND (reference sequence). V shed 6 bases, J shed 2 bases, and the junction held 14 bases outside the gene matches. The length of the CDR3 is 18 residues. CDR3 DNA sequence: TGTGCCAGTAGCACCCGGGGCGTGACAGGGGTCAACACCGGGGAGCTGTTTTTT. Its translation: CASSTRGVTGVNTGELFF. The full variable domain, completed using reference TRBV19 and TRBJ2-2, is DGGITQSPKYLFRKEGQNVTLSCEQNLNHDAMYWYRQDPGQGLRLIYYSQIVNDFQKGDIAEGYSVSREKKESFPLTVTSAQKNPTAFYLCASSTRGVTGVNTGELFFGEGSRLTVL.

V is TRBV12-1 and J is TRBJ2-7; TRBD2 is the table's D call and was not checked against the DNA. TRBV12-1 is annotated as a pseudogene. CDR3 length: 15 residues. This chain's CDR3 is CASSFPGTSMYEQYF. The CDR3 DNA reads as TGTGCCAGCAGCTTTCCGGGGACTAGCATGTACGAGCAGTACTTC.

The chain carries TRBV13 and TRBJ2-7; 7 bases fit TRBD1. CDR3 length: 15 amino acids. J lost 6 bases, V lost 5 bases, and 13 bases had no gene match. The V gene's germline CDR1 is PRHDT and CDR2 FYEKMQ (reference sequence). The CDR3 coding sequence is TGTGCCAGCAGCCGAACTCTAGGGGGCGTCGGCGAGCAGTACTTC. Its protein is CASSRTLGGVGEQYF.

The CDR3 loop reads CASSDTDIYNEQFF. The CDR3 DNA sequence: TGTGCCAGCAGTGATACAGATATCTACAATGAGCAGTTCTTC. This sequence joins TRBV25-1 and TRBJ2-1; D gene uncertain. Germline CDR1 reads MGHDK; CDR2 reads SYGVNS. The CDR3 extends over 14 amino acids. Trimming stripped 3 bases from V and 3 bases from J, with 9 bases between.

CDR3 in amino acids: CATSSISSYEQYF. DNA of the CDR3: TGTGCCACCAGCAGCATTAGCTCCTACGAGCAGTACTTC. The chain carries TRBV15 and TRBJ2-7; D is uncertain. Germline CDR1 is LNHNV and CDR2 is YYDKDF (reference sequence). V was trimmed by 3 bases and J by 0 bases, leaving 6 bases between them. CDR3 length equals 13 residues.

The chain uses TRBV4-2 and TRBJ1-4; 9 bases are shared with TRBD1. CDR1 and CDR2 from the germline V gene are LGHNA and YNFKEQ. The CDR3 extends over 16 amino acids. V lost 4 bases and J lost 1; bases outside the gene matches: 4. CDR3 residues: CASSRSDRGTNEKLFF. In DNA form, the CDR3 reads TGTGCCAGCAGCCGATCGGACAGGGGAACTAATGAAAAACTGTTTTTT.

The rearrangement joins TRBV30 to TRBJ2-3; no definite D call. V lost 2 bases to trimming and J lost 1 base, with 7 bases between them. Germline V gives CDR1 GTSNPN, CDR2 SVGIG (reference sequence). The CDR3 has 13 amino acids. CDR3 sequence: CAWSTQGTDTQYF. DNA of the CDR3: TGTGCCTGGAGTACTCAGGGCACAGATACGCAGTATTTT.

J is TRBJ1-2 and V is TRBV18; the D gene is possibly TRBD1 (5 bases). Trimming stripped 2 bases from V and 2 bases from J, with 15 bases between. Per the germline V gene, CDR1 is KGHSH and CDR2 is LQKENI. The CDR3 contains 16 residues. CDR3 DNA: TGTGCCAGCTCACCAAGCGAACTGCGGGACAACTATGGCTACACCTTC. This encodes CASSPSELRDNYGYTF.

CDR3 DNA: TGCAGCGTTGAAGGGCCAGCGGGAGGGTCCTACAATGAGCAGTTCTTC. This translates into CSVEGPAGGSYNEQFF. V and J are TRBV29-1 and TRBJ2-1; TRBD2 agrees at 10 bases. Germline V CDR1 and CDR2: SQVTM, ANQGSEA. The CDR3 spans 16 residues. V shed 1 base, J shed 1 base, and the junction held 4 bases outside the gene matches.

V usage is TRBV27 and J usage is TRBJ2-7, with 9 positions matching TRBD2. This CDR3 comprises 14 residues. Per germline, CDR1 MNHEY and CDR2 SMNVEV (reference sequence). The J segment lost 3 bases and the V segment lost 6 bases, leaving 6 bases of the junction unmatched. The CDR3 region has the DNA TGTGCCAGCAGGCCCCTAGCGGGAATCTACGAGCAGTACTTC. Translating it yields CASRPLAGIYEQYF.

The chain recombines TRBV11-3 with TRBJ2-7; 7 bases agree with TRBD2. The CDR3 sequence is 14 residues long. Per the germline V gene, CDR1 is SGHNT and CDR2 is YENEEA. The V gene end was trimmed by 5 bases and the J gene end by 0 bases; junction bases not matched to a gene: 4. The CDR3 region is CASSPGGTSYEQYF. As DNA, the CDR3 is TGTGCCAGCAGCCCGGGAGGTACCTCCTACGAGCAGTACTTC.

The genes are TRBV30 and TRBJ1-1, with a possible D match to TRBD1 (6 bases). CDR3 length equals 14 residues. Looked up from germline, CDR1 is GTSNPN and CDR2 is SVGIG (reference sequence). V lost 0 bases, J lost 1 base, and 9 bases lay in between. The CDR3 loop is CAWSVGGANTEAFF. The CDR3 DNA reads as TGTGCCTGGAGTGTTGGGGGGGCGAACACTGAAGCTTTCTTT.

This clone was observed a single time. The rearrangement links TRBV18 to TRBJ2-6; no clear D gene. V lost 3 bases and J lost 2, with 11 bases in between. The V gene's germline CDR1 is KGHSH and CDR2 LQKENI. The CDR3 sequence is 16 residues long. CDR3 protein: CASSPMAGAGANVLTF. CDR3 DNA: TGTGCCAGCTCACCCATGGCAGGTGCTGGGGCCAACGTCCTGACTTTC.

This clone was seen a handful of times. The gene calls are TRBV2 and TRBJ1-5; D is uncertain. The germline gives CDR1 SNHLY, CDR2 FYNNEI. The CDR3 contains 14 residues. Trimming removed 4 bases at V and 3 bases at J, with 10 bases between. CDR3 region: CASSGQTDNQPQHF. In nucleotides, the CDR3 is TGTGCCAGCAGTGGACAAACAGACAATCAGCCCCAGCATTTT. The whole variable domain, filled in from reference TRBV2 and TRBJ1-5, reads EPEVTQTPSHQVTQMGQEVILRCVPISNHLYFYWYRQILGQKVEFLVSFYNNEISEKSEIFDDQFSVERPDGSNFTLKIRSTKLEDSAMYFCASSGQTDNQPQHFGDGTRLSIL.

Here the CDR3 DNA reads TGTGCCAGCAGCTTGAAGGGACAGCCCTATGGCTACACCTTC. Protein sequence: CASSLKGQPYGYTF. The chain combines TRBV5-6 with TRBJ1-2; the match to TRBD1 covers 7 bases. V lost 1 base and J lost 4; bases outside the gene matches: 4. Germline-derived CDR1 and CDR2 are SGHDT and YYEEEE. This CDR3 has 14 amino acids.

V usage is TRBV5-1 and J usage is TRBJ2-7, with 8 bases that match TRBD1. With 4 bases clipped from V and 2 bases from J, the junction kept 5 bases outside the gene matches. CDR3 size: 14 residues. Germline V lookup: CDR1 SGHRS, CDR2 YFSETQ. The CDR3 coding sequence is TGCGCCAGCAGCCAAGGACAGGGTCCCTACGAGCAGTACTTC. Translated, it gives CASSQGQGPYEQYF.

The V call is TRBV29-1, the J call TRBJ2-1; a weak D match, TRBD1 (5 bases). V was pared by 7 bases and J by 8 bases, with 24 bases between. Germline V gene sequence: CDR1 SQVTM, CDR2 ANQGSEA. There are 15 residues in the CDR3. CDR3 coding DNA: TGCAGCGCCTCAGGGTTGCAGGGCCCCCTCGATGAGCAGTTCTTC. Protein sequence: CSASGLQGPLDEQFF.

The chain is built from TRBV28 and TRBJ1-1, with a possible D match to TRBD1 (6 bases). This CDR3 contains 17 residues. Germline V CDR1 and CDR2: MDHEN, SYDVKM. Trimming left V 2 bases short and J 4 bases short, with 20 bases between. CDR3 bases: TGTGCCAGCAGTTTAATCTTAGGGGGACAATTCTCCACTGAAGCTTTCTTT. This encodes CASSLILGGQFSTEAFF.

The V gene is TRBV6-5, the J gene TRBJ1-2; D perhaps matches TRBD1 (6 bases). CDR1 is MNHEY, CDR2 SVGAGI, per germline. V was shortened by 6 bases and J by 4 bases, with 15 bases between the two germline ends. The CDR3 length is 14 residues. This chain's CDR3 is CASSFREGVYGYTF. The CDR3 DNA sequence: TGTGCCAGCAGCTTTCGGGAGGGGGTCTATGGCTACACCTTC.